This T cell receptor beta chain was profiled in a study of cytomegalovirus exposure and HLA in healthy donors. 60 Vbeta and 13 Jbeta primers were used in PCR. The repertoire was sequenced with immunoSEQ multiplex PCR; TCRdb's copy has only in-frame clones and lacks some. The repertoire table contains 29,000 or so clones. This CDR3 has 14 residues. In germline, CDR1 is KGHSH, CDR2 LQKENI. This TCR derives from a man aged 30 to 39 in good health and CMV-seronegative. Sequencing input: PBMCs. The chain uses TRBV18 and TRBJ2-5, with 7 bases that match TRBD1. The J call may be in error: the DNA end matches TRBJ2-7 better. DNA of the CDR3: TGTGCCAGCTCACCAAACAGGGGCCCATCCGAGCAGTACTTC. Protein: CASSPNRGPSEQYF.